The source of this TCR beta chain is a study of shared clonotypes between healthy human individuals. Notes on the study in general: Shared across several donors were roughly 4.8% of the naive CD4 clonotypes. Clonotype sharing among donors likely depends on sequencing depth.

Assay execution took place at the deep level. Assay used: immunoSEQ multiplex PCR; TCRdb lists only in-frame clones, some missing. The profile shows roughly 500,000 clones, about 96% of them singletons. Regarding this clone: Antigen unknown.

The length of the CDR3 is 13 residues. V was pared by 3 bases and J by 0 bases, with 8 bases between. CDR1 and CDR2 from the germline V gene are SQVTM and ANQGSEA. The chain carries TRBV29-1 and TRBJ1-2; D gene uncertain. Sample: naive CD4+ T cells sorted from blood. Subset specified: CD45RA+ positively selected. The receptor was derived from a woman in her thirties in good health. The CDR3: CSVELGTNYGYTF. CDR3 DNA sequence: TGCAGCGTTGAGCTAGGGACTAACTATGGCTACACCTTC.